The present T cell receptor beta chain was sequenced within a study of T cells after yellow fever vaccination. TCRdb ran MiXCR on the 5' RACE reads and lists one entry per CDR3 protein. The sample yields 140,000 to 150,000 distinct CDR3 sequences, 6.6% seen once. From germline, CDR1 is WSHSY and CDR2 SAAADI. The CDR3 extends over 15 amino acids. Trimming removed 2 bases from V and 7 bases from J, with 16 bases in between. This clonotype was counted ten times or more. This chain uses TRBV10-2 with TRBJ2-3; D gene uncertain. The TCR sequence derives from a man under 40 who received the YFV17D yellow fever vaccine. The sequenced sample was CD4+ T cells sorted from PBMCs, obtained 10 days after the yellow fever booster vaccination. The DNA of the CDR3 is TGCGCCAGCAGTGAGCTGGTCCGTTCGAGAAATACGCAGTATTTT. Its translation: CASSELVRSRNTQYF.